This paragraph covers one TCR beta chain sequence. Germline-derived CDR1 and CDR2 are SNHLY and FYNNEI. The CDR3 spans 14 residues. V trimming: 4 bases; J trimming: 8 bases; junction bases outside the gene matches: 10. The data stem from a study of CD8 T cells in Susac syndrome. TCR beta sequencing was performed on blood CD8+ and CD4+ T cells. When the RNA was reverse transcribed, random hexamers were used with an input of about 0.45 to 1 ug. The method of amplification for TCR beta CDR3 was immunoSEQ multiplex PCR, covering 54 Vbeta and 13 Jbeta. One entry per CDR3 protein results from TCRdb running MiXCR on the immunoSEQ multiplex PCR reads. Here the sample spans roughly 120,000 distinct CDR3 sequences, more than 85% being singletons.

The sequence was obtained from a human donor with multiple sclerosis. Sequencing used CD4+ T cells from PBMCs. This chain connects TRBV2 to TRBJ1-2; 7 bases fit TRBD1. The CDR3 nucleotides read TGTGCCAGCAGTGGCATTAAGGGGGCGCAAGGCTACACCTTC. Protein: CASSGIKGAQGYTF.